Listed below are T cell receptor beta chains from one sample, sequenced in a study of cytomegalovirus exposure and HLA in healthy donors. Repertoires were generated with immunoSEQ multiplex PCR, while TCRdb's copy carries only in-frame clones and drops some. The data show some 110,000 clones, just under 80% seen once. Input material: PBMCs. The receptor source for this set is a man in his thirties or forties in good health and CMV-seronegative. The CDR3 runs from the conserved cysteine through the conserved F or W. The D gene is left open where the match is weak. Rows may omit the clone size; those that give it use once, few, many or a size class.

d_call	v_call	j_call	clone_size	cdr3_nt	cdr3_aa
NA	TRBV27	TRBJ2-5	NA	TGTGCCAGCAGAGATAGCGGATTTGATGAGACCCAGTACTTC	CASRDSGFDETQYF
NA	TRBV18	TRBJ2-7	NA	TGTGCCAGCTCACCTATCAGGACAGTAGACTCCGATCAGTACTTC	CASSPIRTVDSDQYF
TRBD2	TRBV4-1	TRBJ2-7	NA	TGCGCCAGCAGCCAAGAAAGGACTAGCGTCTACGAGCAGTACTTC	CASSQERTSVYEQYF
TRBD1	TRBV10-3	TRBJ1-1	NA	TGTGCCATCAGTATCGACAGGGCCAACACTGAAGCTTTCTTT	CAISIDRANTEAFF
TRBD1	TRBV6-1	TRBJ1-3	NA	TGTGCCAGCAGTGACCTCACAGGGGGCCGGAGAAACACCATATATTTT	CASSDLTGGRRNTIYF
TRBD1	TRBV19	TRBJ1-2	NA	TGTGCCAGCCTGGCGGACAGGGGTACCTATGGCTACACCTTC	CASLADRGTYGYTF
TRBD1	TRBV6-5	TRBJ2-7	NA	TGTGCCAGCAGTCGAACAGGGGGCACCTACGAGCAGTACTTC	CASSRTGGTYEQYF
TRBD2	TRBV5-6	TRBJ2-7	NA	TGTGCCAGCCGACTAGCGGGTAACACCTACGAGCAGTACTTC	CASRLAGNTYEQYF
TRBD2	TRBV10-1	TRBJ2-3	few	TGCGCCAGCAGTGCCGGGACTAGCGGGAACGGAGATACGCAGTATTTT	CASSAGTSGNGDTQYF
NA	TRBV6-5	TRBJ1-1	NA	TGTGCCAGCAGTCCGTTTGGAGACACTGAAGCTTTCTTT	CASSPFGDTEAFF
NA	TRBV7-6	TRBJ1-1	NA	TGTGCCAGCAGCCCCCAAACACGGGTAACTGAAGCTTTCTTT	CASSPQTRVTEAFF
TRBD2	TRBV6-5	TRBJ2-5	NA	TGTGCCAGCAGTTCCCCAAACCGACTAGCCCAAGAGACCCAGTACTTC	CASSSPNRLAQETQYF
NA	TRBV30	TRBJ2-3	NA	TGTGCCTGGAGTGGACGGAGGGATACGCAGTATTTT	CAWSGRRDTQYF
TRBD2	TRBV7-7	TRBJ2-5	NA	TGTGCTAGCAGCTTAGAGTTCCGGGGGGGCGGGGAGACCCAGTACTTC	CASSLEFRGGGETQYF
TRBD2	TRBV6-5	TRBJ2-7	NA	TGTGCCAGCAGACCGACTAGCGGAGACGGGGTCGAGCAGTACTTC	CASRPTSGDGVEQYF